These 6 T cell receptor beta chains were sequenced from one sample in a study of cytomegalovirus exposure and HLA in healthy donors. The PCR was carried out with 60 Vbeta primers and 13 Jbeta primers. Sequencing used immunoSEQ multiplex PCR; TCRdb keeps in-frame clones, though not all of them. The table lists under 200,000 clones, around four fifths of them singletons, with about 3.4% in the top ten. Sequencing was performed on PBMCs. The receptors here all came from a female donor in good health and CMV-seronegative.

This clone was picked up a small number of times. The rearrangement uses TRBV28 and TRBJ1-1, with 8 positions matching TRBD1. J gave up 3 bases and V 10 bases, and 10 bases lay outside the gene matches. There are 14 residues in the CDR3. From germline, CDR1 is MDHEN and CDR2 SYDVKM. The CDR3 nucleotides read TGTGCCATTTCTCAGGGGGCAACGGACACTGAAGCTTTCTTT. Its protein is CAISQGATDTEAFF.

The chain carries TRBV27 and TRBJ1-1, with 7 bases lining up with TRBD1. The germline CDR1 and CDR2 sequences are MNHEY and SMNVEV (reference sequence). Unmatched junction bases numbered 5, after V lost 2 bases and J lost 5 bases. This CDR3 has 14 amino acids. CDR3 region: CASSLGGGRTEAFF. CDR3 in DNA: TGTGCCAGCAGTTTAGGAGGGGGCAGGACTGAAGCTTTCTTT.

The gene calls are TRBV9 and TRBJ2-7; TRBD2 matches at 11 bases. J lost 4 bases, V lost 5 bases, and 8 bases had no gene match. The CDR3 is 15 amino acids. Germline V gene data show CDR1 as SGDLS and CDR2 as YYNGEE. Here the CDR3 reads CASSLLAGDIYEQYF. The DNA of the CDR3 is TGTGCCAGCAGTCTACTAGCGGGAGATATTTACGAGCAGTACTTC.

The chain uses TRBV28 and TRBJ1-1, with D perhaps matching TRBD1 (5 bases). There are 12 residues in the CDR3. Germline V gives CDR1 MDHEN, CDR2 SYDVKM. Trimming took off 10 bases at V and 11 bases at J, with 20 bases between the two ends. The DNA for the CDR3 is TGTGCCATCGTAGGGACTGGCTTTCGGGCTTTCTTT. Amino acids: CAIVGTGFRAFF. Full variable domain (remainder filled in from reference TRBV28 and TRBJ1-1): DVKVTQSSRYLVKRTGEKVFLECVQDMDHENMFWYRQDPGLGLRLIYFSYDVKMKEKGDIPEGYSVSREKKERFSLILESASTNQTSMYLCAIVGTGFRAFFGQGTRLTVV.

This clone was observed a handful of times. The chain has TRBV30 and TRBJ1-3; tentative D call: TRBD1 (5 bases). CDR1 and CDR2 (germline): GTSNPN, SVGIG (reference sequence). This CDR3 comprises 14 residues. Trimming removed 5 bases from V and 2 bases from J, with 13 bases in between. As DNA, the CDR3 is TGTGCCTGGGAAGGAGGGGTAACTGGAAACACCATATATTTT. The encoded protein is CAWEGGVTGNTIYF.

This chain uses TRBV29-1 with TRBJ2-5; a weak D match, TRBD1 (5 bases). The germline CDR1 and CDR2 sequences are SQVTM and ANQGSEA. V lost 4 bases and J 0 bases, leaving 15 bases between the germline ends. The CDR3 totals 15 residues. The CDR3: CSVGPRTLYQETQYF. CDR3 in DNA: TGCAGCGTTGGGCCAAGGACATTGTACCAAGAGACCCAGTACTTC.